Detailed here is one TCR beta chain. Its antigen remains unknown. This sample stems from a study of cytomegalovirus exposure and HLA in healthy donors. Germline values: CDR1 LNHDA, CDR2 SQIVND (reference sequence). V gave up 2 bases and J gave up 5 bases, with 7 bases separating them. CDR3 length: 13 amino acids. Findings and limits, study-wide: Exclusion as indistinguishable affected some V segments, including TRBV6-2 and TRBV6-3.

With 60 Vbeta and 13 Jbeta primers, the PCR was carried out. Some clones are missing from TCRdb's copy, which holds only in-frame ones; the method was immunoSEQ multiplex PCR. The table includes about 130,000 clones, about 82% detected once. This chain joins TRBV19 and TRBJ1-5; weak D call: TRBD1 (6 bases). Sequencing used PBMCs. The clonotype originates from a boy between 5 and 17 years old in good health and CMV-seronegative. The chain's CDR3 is CASSIRQDQPQHF. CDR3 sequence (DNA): TGTGCCAGTAGTATAAGACAGGATCAGCCCCAGCATTTT.